The rows below give T cell receptor beta chains drawn from one sample of a study of T cells in Graves' hyperthyroidism and ophthalmopathy. From the multiplex PCR reads, TCRdb called clonotypes with MiXCR, one entry per CDR3 protein. The sample holds about 420,000 distinct CDR3 sequences; around 16% are singletons and the top ten take about 14%. The specimen was blood. The source is a woman aged 18-29 years with Graves' hyperthyroidism. CDR3s include the opening cysteine and the closing phenylalanine or tryptophan. The D gene is left open where the match is weak. Not all rows give a size; the values are once, few, many and, for expanded clones, a class.

d_call: TRBD1
j_call: TRBJ2-1
clone_size: many
v_call: TRBV20-1
cdr3_nt: TGCAGCACAACCGCCAGGGGGCCCTACAATGAGCAGTTCTTC
cdr3_aa: CSTTARGPYNEQFF

d_call: TRBD1
j_call: TRBJ1-5
clone_size: many
v_call: TRBV7-2
cdr3_nt: TGTGCCAGCAGCTTCGGACAGGGGGCTAGGCCCCAGCATTTT
cdr3_aa: CASSFGQGARPQHF

d_call: -
j_call: TRBJ1-1
clone_size: few
v_call: TRBV5-1
cdr3_nt: TGCGCCAGCAGCTTGGACCCTTTGAACACTGAAGCTTTCTTT
cdr3_aa: CASSLDPLNTEAFF

d_call: TRBD2
j_call: TRBJ2-7
clone_size: few
v_call: TRBV20-1
cdr3_nt: TGCAGTGCTAGTTATAGGCGTAGCATAAGCGGGAGGACTACCTACGAGCAGTACTTC
cdr3_aa: CSASYRRSISGRTTYEQYF

d_call: TRBD1
j_call: TRBJ2-7
clone_size: many
v_call: TRBV6-6
cdr3_nt: TGTGCCAGCAGTTACTCCGGGGGGACAGGGGCGCGGGAGCAGTACTTC
cdr3_aa: CASSYSGGTGAREQYF

d_call: TRBD2
j_call: TRBJ2-1
clone_size: many
v_call: TRBV6-1
cdr3_nt: TGTGCCAGCAGTGAGACTAGCGGGGATTACAATGAGCAGTTCTTC
cdr3_aa: CASSETSGDYNEQFF

d_call: -
j_call: TRBJ2-7
clone_size: few
v_call: TRBV9
cdr3_nt: TGTGCCAGCAGCGGTATAGGGTTTGGTCGCGAGCAGTACTTC
cdr3_aa: CASSGIGFGREQYF

d_call: TRBD1
j_call: TRBJ2-1
clone_size: few
v_call: TRBV7-9
cdr3_nt: TGTGCCAGCAGCCCTGGGACAGGGGGAGTCAATGAGCAGTTCTTC
cdr3_aa: CASSPGTGGVNEQFF

d_call: -
j_call: TRBJ1-3
clone_size: -
v_call: TRBV29-1
cdr3_nt: TGCAGCGCCGCGGGGGCCCGGACGGGAAACACCATATATTTT
cdr3_aa: CSAAGARTGNTIYF

d_call: -
j_call: TRBJ2-1
clone_size: -
v_call: TRBV28
cdr3_nt: TGTGCCAGCAGTTTAACTCAGGGGTGGGATGAGCAGTTCTTC
cdr3_aa: CASSLTQGWDEQFF

d_call: -
j_call: TRBJ2-7
clone_size: many
v_call: TRBV15
cdr3_nt: TGTGCCACCAGCAGAGATTCCAGCTTTAGAGCCTACGAGCAGTACTTC
cdr3_aa: CATSRDSSFRAYEQYF

d_call: -
j_call: TRBJ2-1
clone_size: many
v_call: TRBV5-1
cdr3_nt: TGCGCCAGCAGCTCGGGGTCAACGTACAATGAGCAGTTCTTC
cdr3_aa: CASSSGSTYNEQFF